The 21 T cell receptor beta chains in this list originate from one sample, sequenced in a study of CD8 T cells in Susac syndrome (dated by TCRdb to about 2019). Library prep was done by the immunoSEQ multiplex PCR assay. RNA was extracted using the RNeasy kit, and roughly 0.45 to 1 microgram was reverse transcribed with random hexamers. TCRdb passed the public sequencing reads through fastp at Q25 and MiXCR, retaining productive beta sequences. Rows are unified per CDR3 protein, each entry keeping the most common DNA and genes. In this sample the table shows some 300,000 distinct CDR3 sequences, about 88% of which occur a single time. The top ten hold approximately 0.18% of the sample. The sample was CD8+ T cells from PBMCs. These receptors all stem from a human donor with multiple sclerosis.

The V call is TRBV20-1, the J call TRBJ2-1; D is unclear. CDR1 and CDR2 (germline): DFQATT, SNEGSKA (reference sequence). There are 14 residues in the CDR3. V shed 5 bases and J shed 0 bases, with 11 bases lying between them. The DNA of the CDR3 is TGCAGTGCTTTAGACTGGAGCTCCTACAATGAGCAGTTCTTC. Translating gives CSALDWSSYNEQFF.

This rearrangement joins TRBV24-1 to TRBJ2-2, with D maybe TRBD1 (6 bases). The length of the CDR3 is 15 residues. Germline lookup yields CDR1 KGHDR and CDR2 SFDVKD. Trimming took off 9 bases at V and 4 bases at J, with 17 bases between the two ends. The CDR3 spells CATPTGGSCTGELFF. The DNA of the CDR3 is TGTGCCACCCCTACTGGGGGCTCATGCACCGGGGAGCTGTTTTTT.

The chain joins TRBV6-5 to TRBJ2-7, with 9 bases aligning to TRBD2. Per the germline V gene, CDR1 is MNHEY and CDR2 is SVGAGI. After removal of 4 bases from V and 5 bases from J, the junction contained 3 bases not matched to a gene. The CDR3 runs to 13 residues. Here the CDR3 DNA reads TGTGCCAGCAGTTTTTTAGCGGGAGACGAGCAGTACTTC. It encodes CASSFLAGDEQYF.

V gene TRBV9 combines with J gene TRBJ2-5, with TRBD1 as a possible D gene (6 bases). Germline V gene data show CDR1 as SGDLS and CDR2 as YYNGEE. CDR3 length: 14 residues. Trimming left V 1 base short and J 0 bases short, with 7 bases between. The CDR3 bases are TGTGCCAGCAGCGTAACAGGGTACCAAGAGACCCAGTACTTC. Translating it yields CASSVTGYQETQYF.

CDR3 region: CASSYAGPTDTQYF. CDR3 DNA sequence: TGTGCCAGCAGTTACGCGGGGCCCACAGATACGCAGTATTTT. This chain links TRBV6-2 or TRBV6-3 with TRBJ2-3, with a possible D match to TRBD2 (6 bases). CDR3 length equals 14 residues. V was clipped by 2 bases and J by 2 bases, with 8 bases between them. Per germline, CDR1 MNHEY and CDR2 SVGEGT.

The chain combines TRBV6-2 or TRBV6-3 with TRBJ2-3; D not resolved. Per germline, CDR1 MNHEY and CDR2 SVGEGT. The V end was cut by 6 bases, the J end by 5 bases, with 15 bases between. The CDR3 spans 14 residues. CDR3 DNA: TGTGCCAGCAGCGTTGGGTTAGGTGGAGATACGCAGTATTTT. As protein: CASSVGLGGDTQYF.

V gene TRBV9 combines with J gene TRBJ1-4; D possibly corresponds to TRBD1 (5 bases). The germline V gene has CDR1 SGDLS and CDR2 YYNGEE. V was cut by 4 bases and J by 5 bases, with 15 bases left in between. This CDR3 comprises 15 residues. The CDR3 DNA reads TGTGCCAGCAGCCCACCATTGGGGGGAAATGAAAAACTGTTTTTT. Translated, it gives CASSPPLGGNEKLFF. The full variable domain, rest sourced from reference TRBV9 and TRBJ1-4, is DSGVTQTPKHLITATGQRVTLRCSPRSGDLSVYWYQQSLDQGLQFLIQYYNGEERAKGNILERFSAQQFPDLHSELNLSSLELGDSALYFCASSPPLGGNEKLFFGSGTQLSVL.

This chain connects TRBV7-9 to TRBJ1-2, with 8 bases matching TRBD1. CDR1 SEHNR and CDR2 FQNEAQ come from the germline V gene (reference sequence). The CDR3 contains 15 residues. V shed 4 bases and J 3 bases; nucleotides not matched to a gene: 7. The CDR3 region is CASSSTQGADYGYTF. In DNA, the CDR3 is TGTGCCAGCAGCTCGACGCAGGGGGCTGACTATGGCTACACCTTC.

V gene TRBV15 combines with J gene TRBJ1-2; TRBD1 matches 7 bases. Germline trimming cut 8 bases from V and 3 bases from J; bases unmatched to any gene: 12. The germline gives CDR1 LNHNV, CDR2 YYDKDF (reference sequence). The CDR3 spans 15 residues. The chain's CDR3 is CATFGFLQGDYGYTF. CDR3 DNA sequence: TGTGCCACCTTTGGCTTCCTCCAGGGGGACTATGGCTACACCTTC.

The genes are TRBV12-3 or TRBV12-4 and TRBJ1-5; unclear D gene. CDR3 length: 16 residues. Trimming removed 5 bases from V and 7 bases from J, with 21 bases in between. CDR3 coding DNA: TGTGCCAGCAGTACCGGGAGGGAGGAATCGAACCAGCCCCAGCATTTT. Translated: CASSTGREESNQPQHF.

Only one count was recorded for this clonotype. The chain is built from TRBV10-3 and TRBJ2-1; TRBD1 matches at 10 bases. From germline, CDR1 is ENHRY and CDR2 SYGVKD. V was pared by 4 bases and J by 4 bases, with 4 bases of the junction left unmatched. The CDR3 has 15 amino acids. CDR3 sequence: CAISGGTGVYNEQFF. The CDR3 coding sequence is TGTGCCATCAGTGGGGGGACAGGGGTGTACAATGAGCAGTTCTTC.

The chain employs TRBV5-4 and TRBJ2-5; D unresolved. CDR1 is SGHNT and CDR2 is YYREEE in the germline V gene (reference sequence). There are 14 residues in the CDR3. V was trimmed by 4 bases and J by 7 bases, leaving 17 bases between them. The CDR3 spells CASSRKGLEATQYF. The CDR3 DNA follows: TGTGCCAGCAGCCGGAAGGGCCTTGAAGCGACCCAGTACTTC.

The chain has TRBV20-1 and TRBJ1-2, with TRBD1 matching over 10 bases. Germline assignment: CDR1 DFQATT and CDR2 SNEGSKA (reference sequence). V trimming: 5 bases; J trimming: 8 bases; junction bases outside the gene matches: 11. This CDR3 region has 14 residues. This CDR3 is CSAEHRTGGGGYTF. The CDR3 DNA reads as TGCAGTGCTGAACATAGGACAGGGGGAGGCGGCTACACCTTC.

The rearrangement links TRBV15 to TRBJ2-7; D is undetermined. Deletions cut 8 bases from V and 4 bases from J, with 9 bases between. Per germline, CDR1 LNHNV and CDR2 YYDKDF (reference sequence). This CDR3 is 11 amino acids long. The CDR3 reads CATWSGYEQYF. CDR3 in DNA: TGTGCCACCTGGTCAGGTTACGAGCAGTACTTC.

This clonotype has only a few counts. V is TRBV25-1 and J is TRBJ2-7; D unclear. Germline V CDR1 and CDR2: MGHDK, SYGVNS. There are 13 residues in the CDR3. Trimming stripped 6 bases from V and 3 bases from J, with 12 bases between. For the CDR3, the DNA is TGTGCCAGCAGACCGGACGGAAGCTACGAGCAGTACTTC. Its protein product is CASRPDGSYEQYF.

J is TRBJ2-3 and V is TRBV28; D may be TRBD1 (5 bases). Germline values: CDR1 MDHEN, CDR2 SYDVKM. The germline V and J ends were trimmed by 4 bases and 2 bases, with 10 bases remaining between them. The CDR3 has 14 residues. In DNA form, the CDR3 reads TGTGCCAGCAGTTACCAGGGTCCCACAGATACGCAGTATTTT. The encoded protein is CASSYQGPTDTQYF.

V gene TRBV10-3 combines with J gene TRBJ2-1; TRBD2 aligns across 14 bases. The trim removed 6 bases at V and 1 base at J, leaving 8 bases unmatched. Germline V gene data show CDR1 as ENHRY and CDR2 as SYGVKD. The CDR3 sequence is 18 residues long. CDR3 sequence: CAISPGTSGRNSYNEQFF. In DNA form, the CDR3 reads TGTGCCATCAGCCCCGGGACTAGCGGGAGAAATTCCTACAATGAGCAGTTCTTC.

The chain uses TRBV6-2 or TRBV6-3 and TRBJ1-2, with TRBD1 matching over 8 bases. Trimming cost V 5 bases and J 6 bases; bases outside gene matches: 14. CDR3 length: 16 amino acids. The V gene's germline CDR1 is MNHEY and CDR2 SVGEGT. CDR3 DNA sequence: TGTGCCAGCAGTCTGAGCGGTCCGGGACAGGAAGATGGCTACACCTTC. This sequence encodes CASSLSGPGQEDGYTF.

This clonotype was observed once. The genes are TRBV28 and TRBJ2-7; 7 bases map to TRBD1. V was clipped by 4 bases and J by 2 bases; unmatched bases: 8. The germline CDR1 and CDR2 sequences are MDHEN and SYDVKM. The CDR3 covers 15 residues. The CDR3 loop reads CASSSRTGRAYEQYF. Written as DNA, the CDR3 is TGTGCCAGCAGTTCCCGGACAGGACGAGCCTACGAGCAGTACTTC. The full variable domain, rest sourced from reference TRBV28 and TRBJ2-7, is DVKVTQSSRYLVKRTGEKVFLECVQDMDHENMFWYRQDPGLGLRLIYFSYDVKMKEKGDIPEGYSVSREKKERFSLILESASTNQTSMYLCASSSRTGRAYEQYFGPGTRLTVT.

The chain employs TRBV6-2 or TRBV6-3 and TRBJ2-5; 8 bases map to TRBD2. V trimming: 6 bases; J trimming: 4 bases; junction bases outside the gene matches: 7. Germline V gene lookup returns CDR1 MNHEY and CDR2 SVGEGT. This CDR3 region has 14 residues. For the CDR3, the DNA is TGTGCCAGCAGCGAGACTAGCGCATCAGAGACCCAGTACTTC. Its translation is CASSETSASETQYF.

This clonotype was seen a single time. V and J are TRBV19 and TRBJ2-1; D uncertain. Germline CDR1 LNHDA, CDR2 SQIVND (reference sequence). The length of the CDR3 is 15 residues. Trimming shortened V by 0 bases and J by 8 bases, and 14 bases separated the two germline ends. CDR3 in DNA: TGTGCCAGTAGTATAGATCTACCAGCCAGCGATGAGCAGTTCTTC. Translation: CASSIDLPASDEQFF. The variable domain in full, completed from reference TRBV19 and TRBJ2-1, reads DGGITQSPKYLFRKEGQNVTLSCEQNLNHDAMYWYRQDPGQGLRLIYYSQIVNDFQKGDIAEGYSVSREKKESFPLTVTSAQKNPTAFYLCASSIDLPASDEQFFGPGTRLTVL.